Listed below are T cell receptor beta chains from one sample, sequenced in a study of identical twins. TCRdb itself ran the 5' RACE reads through MiXCR, one entry per CDR3 protein. The sample holds about 730,000 distinct CDR3 sequences, 21% seen once. The same data also contributed to another study, on T cells expressing NK-cell markers.

Sequencing used PBMCs. The origin of the receptors is a woman aged 18-29 years in good health. Both conserved end residues are part of each CDR3. A D gene is named only where the DNA matches it firmly. The size field is filled for only some rows; it gives once, few, many or a size class.

V	size	J	D	DNA	CDR3
TRBV10-3	-	TRBJ2-1	-	TGTGCCATCACCTCTGGAGCGACCTACAATGAGCAGTTCTTC	CAITSGATYNEQFF
TRBV29-1	many	TRBJ2-2	-	TGCAGCGTTGTTTTCCACACCGGGGAGCTGTTTTTT	CSVVFHTGELFF
TRBV10-3	few	TRBJ2-5	-	TGTGCCATCAGTTACGGTGGGGGACAAGAGACCCAGTACTTC	CAISYGGGQETQYF
TRBV14	-	TRBJ2-5	-	TGTGCCAGCAGCCAAGATTGGCCCCTAGCGCACATAGGAGAGACCCAGTACTTC	CASSQDWPLAHIGETQYF
TRBV9	-	TRBJ2-1	-	TGTGCCAGCAGCGTACGGGGTGGTGCAATGGCTGGTGAGCAGTTCTTC	CASSVRGGAMAGEQFF
TRBV6-2/TRBV6-3	few	TRBJ2-1	-	TGTGCCAGCTGGACTGATCCTTTCTACAATGAGCAGTTCTTC	CASWTDPFYNEQFF
TRBV6-2/TRBV6-3	-	TRBJ2-4	-	TGTGCCAGCAGGAGAAGGACCAAAAACATTCAGCACTTC	CASRRRTKNIQHF
TRBV12-3/TRBV12-4	-	TRBJ2-7	-	TGTGCCAGCAGTTTTGCGCGGGGCGAGCAGTACTTC	CASSFARGEQYF
TRBV19	many	TRBJ1-6	-	TGTGCCAGTAGTATCTTACAGGGAGCGCCCCTCCACTTT	CASSILQGAPLHF
TRBV13	-	TRBJ2-4	TRBD2	TGTGCCAGCAGCACTCGGACTAGCGGGATCCGGTACTTC	CASSTRTSGIRYF
TRBV7-2	many	TRBJ2-7	-	TGTGCCAGCAGCTTAGACAGGCCTGGCACCTCCTACGAGCAGTACTTC	CASSLDRPGTSYEQYF
TRBV7-9	-	TRBJ2-1	-	TGTGCCAGCAGCTTAGCGGGGGGGCGTACCGCGGAGGAGTTCTTC	CASSLAGGRTAEEFF
TRBV7-2	-	TRBJ2-1	-	TGTGCCAGCAGCTTTAACTGGGGGGAGCAGTTCTTC	CASSFNWGEQFF
TRBV7-8	once	TRBJ2-1	-	TGTGCCAGCAGCCGGAGACAAGGTGGGAGCTCCTACAATGAGCAGTTCTTC	CASSRRQGGSSYNEQFF
TRBV9	-	TRBJ2-5	TRBD2	TGTGCCAGCAGCATGGGACTAGCGGCCCCAAGAGAGACCCAGTACTTC	CASSMGLAAPRETQYF
TRBV4-3	-	TRBJ1-1	TRBD1	TGCGCCAGCAGCCACTGGACAGGGGATAGGAACACTGAAGCTTTCTTT	CASSHWTGDRNTEAFF
TRBV12-3/TRBV12-4	few	TRBJ1-2	-	TGTGCCACCAGAGATAACTATGGCTACACCTTC	CATRDNYGYTF
TRBV7-9	few	TRBJ2-7	-	TGTGCCAGCAGCGAATCATACAGGGCTAGCTCCTACGAGCAGTACTTC	CASSESYRASSYEQYF
TRBV7-2	few	TRBJ1-5	-	TGTGCCAGCAGCGACGGTCAGCCCCAGCATTTT	CASSDGQPQHF
TRBV29-1	few	TRBJ2-1	TRBD1	TGCAGCGTCGGGGACAGGGGCCTCAATGAGCAGTTCTTC	CSVGDRGLNEQFF
TRBV27	few	TRBJ2-7	-	TGTGCCAGCAGTCCCCCCAGGGGGGATTGGCGGCTCTCCGAGCAGTACTTC	CASSPPRGDWRLSEQYF
TRBV2	many	TRBJ1-1	-	TGTGCCAGCATAGAGTCGACGGGAAACACTGAAGCTTTCTTT	CASIESTGNTEAFF
TRBV3-1	-	TRBJ2-7	-	TGTGCCAGCAGCCAAGATCCAGGGCCAACCTCCTACGAGCAGTACTTC	CASSQDPGPTSYEQYF
TRBV20-1	-	TRBJ2-6	-	TGCAGTTCTCCCTCTGGGGCCAACGTCCTGACTTTC	CSSPSGANVLTF
TRBV12-3/TRBV12-4	many	TRBJ2-4	TRBD1	TGTGCCAGCAGTTGGGGACAGGGCGGGAACATTCAGTACTTC	CASSWGQGGNIQYF
TRBV5-5	few	TRBJ2-7	-	TGTGCCAGCAGCTTGAGGGCGACAACCTACGAGCAGTACTTC	CASSLRATTYEQYF
TRBV5-1	-	TRBJ2-7	-	TGCGCCAGCAGCTTATTACCGGACAGCGCCTACGAGCAGTACTTC	CASSLLPDSAYEQYF
TRBV4-3	-	TRBJ1-1	-	TGCGCCAGCAGCCCGGGACGGTGGAACACTGAAGCTTTCTTT	CASSPGRWNTEAFF
TRBV6-1	few	TRBJ1-1	TRBD1	TGTGCCAGCAAAGTGACAGGGAGTTGGACTGAAGCTTTCTTT	CASKVTGSWTEAFF
TRBV5-1	-	TRBJ2-3	TRBD2	TGCGCCAGCAGCCGGACTAGCGGAGGGGACACAGATACGCAGTATTTT	CASSRTSGGDTDTQYF
TRBV2	many	TRBJ1-2	-	TGTGCCAGCAGTACAACAGGGAACTATGGCTACACCTTC	CASSTTGNYGYTF
TRBV4-1	-	TRBJ2-3	-	TGCGCCAGCAGCCAAGGAAGGGGAGCGTTGACCACAGATACGCAGTATTTT	CASSQGRGALTTDTQYF
TRBV10-3	-	TRBJ1-2	-	TGTGCCATCACCGGGACGGACGGTTCGGGTGGCTACACCTTC	CAITGTDGSGGYTF
TRBV10-3	-	TRBJ1-5	TRBD1	TGTGCCATCAGGAGACAGGGCGTCGGGGAGCCCCAGCATTTT	CAIRRQGVGEPQHF
TRBV7-8	-	TRBJ2-5	-	TGTGCCAGCGGGGGTCAGCGGCAAGAGACCCAGTACTTC	CASGGQRQETQYF
TRBV6-5	many	TRBJ2-7	TRBD1	TGTGCCAGCAGTTACGGGACAGGGGGCTACGAGCAGTACTTC	CASSYGTGGYEQYF